This paragraph covers one T cell receptor (beta chain) sequence. Its antigen remains unidentified. It was with a sample-barcoded 5' primer and a J-beta primer mix that a second PCR of roughly 7 to 12 cycles was run. Via MiXCR, TCRdb re-called the 5' RACE reads, giving one row per CDR3 protein. The sample has 1 million or so distinct CDR3 sequences, more than 40% seen once. Every sample had a minimum of 6.5 million PBMCs isolated. The data derive from a study of blood T cells in healthy people across ages. Study information: With template switching, about one barcoded beta molecule was captured per two T cells.

Findings and caveats of the study: It was found that TCR beta diversity correlated strongly with the percentage of naive T cells.

This sequence originates from a woman aged 55-69 years in good health. The specimen was blood.

DNA of the CDR3: TGCAGTGTCCACCCTATTTTGGGGAGCACAGATACGCAGTATTTT. Translation gives CSVHPILGSTDTQYF. The chain uses TRBV20-1 and TRBJ2-3; no clear D. Trimming left V 7 bases short and J 0 bases short, with 17 bases between. Per the germline V gene, CDR1 is DFQATT and CDR2 is SNEGSKA (reference sequence). The CDR3 runs 15 residues.